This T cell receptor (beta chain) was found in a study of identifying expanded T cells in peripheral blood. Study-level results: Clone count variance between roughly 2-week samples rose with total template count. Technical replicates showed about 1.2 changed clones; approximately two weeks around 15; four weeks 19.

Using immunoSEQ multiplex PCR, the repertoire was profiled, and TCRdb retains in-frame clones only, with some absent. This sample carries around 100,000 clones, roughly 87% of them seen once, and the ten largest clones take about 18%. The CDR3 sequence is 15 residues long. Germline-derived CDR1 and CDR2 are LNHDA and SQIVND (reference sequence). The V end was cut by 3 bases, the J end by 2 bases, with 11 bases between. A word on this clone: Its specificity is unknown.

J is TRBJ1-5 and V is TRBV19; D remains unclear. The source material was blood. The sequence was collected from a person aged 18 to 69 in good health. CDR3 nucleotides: TGTGCCAGTAGTATGGACCGAGCTGGCAATCAGCCCCAGCATTTT. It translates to CASSMDRAGNQPQHF. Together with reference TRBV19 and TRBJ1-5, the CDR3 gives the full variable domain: DGGITQSPKYLFRKEGQNVTLSCEQNLNHDAMYWYRQDPGQGLRLIYYSQIVNDFQKGDIAEGYSVSREKKESFPLTVTSAQKNPTAFYLCASSMDRAGNQPQHFGDGTRLSIL.